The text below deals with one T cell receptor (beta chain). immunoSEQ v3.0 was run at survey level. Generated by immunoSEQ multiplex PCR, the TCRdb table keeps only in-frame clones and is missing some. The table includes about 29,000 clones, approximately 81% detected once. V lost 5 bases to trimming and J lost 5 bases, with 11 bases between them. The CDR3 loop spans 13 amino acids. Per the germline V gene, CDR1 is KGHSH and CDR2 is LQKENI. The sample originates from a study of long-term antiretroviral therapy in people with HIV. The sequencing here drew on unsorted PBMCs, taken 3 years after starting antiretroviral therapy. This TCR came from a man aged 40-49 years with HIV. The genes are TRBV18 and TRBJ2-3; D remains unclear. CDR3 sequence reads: CASSSNRRDTQYF. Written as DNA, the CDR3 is TGTGCCAGCTCATCCAATAGAAGAGATACGCAGTATTTT.